The clone carrying this T cell receptor (beta chain) appeared once. Its antigen is not known. An overlapping HIV-1 Gag peptide pool stimulated these cells at approximately 0.91 ug/peptide/mL. CD40L/CD69 double-negative CD45RO-high memory CD4+ T cells were collected. The immunoSEQ assay was version 4, run in survey mode. Genomic DNA was diluted to around 10 ng/uL, up to roughly 1 ug per sample. Produced via immunoSEQ multiplex PCR; TCRdb's table is partial and in-frame only. This table has about 40,000 clones, more than 75% appearing once. This specimen belongs to a study of persistence of HIV-infected CD4 T cells. Study outcomes and limitations: TCRbeta richness was lower in CMV- and Gag-responding cells than in anti-CD3/anti-CD28-responding cells. Antigen-responding cells were enriched for degenerate expanded CDR3beta sequences.

The V and J ends lost 3 bases and 2 bases respectively, with 11 bases between them. The CDR3 covers 14 residues. Germline values: CDR1 SGHRS, CDR2 YFSETQ. This TCR was sampled from an adult man with HIV who was CMV-seropositive. The sample consisted of CD4+ T cells sorted from PBMCs after roughly 19-hour stimulation, taken from a patient who received antiretroviral therapy. V and J are TRBV5-1 and TRBJ1-2; D perhaps matches TRBD1 (5 bases). The CDR3 DNA reads as TGCGCCAGCAGCTCAGCTGGGGGGAACTATGGCTACACCTTC. It encodes CASSSAGGNYGYTF.